This T cell receptor beta chain emerged from a study of cytomegalovirus exposure and HLA in healthy donors. Overall study findings and caveats: Reports credit the classifier with highly specific, highly sensitive diagnosis of cytomegalovirus status. Associated with cytomegalovirus, according to the listing, were some 150 TCR beta chains. Follow-up analysis later connected one missense variant in DCLRE1C with trimming of TCR beta V- and J-genes.

The primer mix had 60 Vbeta and 13 Jbeta primers. Only in-frame clones appear in the TCRdb table, and some are missing; sequencing was by immunoSEQ multiplex PCR. This table holds 90,000 to 120,000 clones, roughly 80% found once. Concerning this clone itself: Antigen specificity is unknown.

The sequence derives from a man aged 25 to 40 in good health and CMV-seronegative. Sequenced sample: PBMCs.

The CDR3 reads CASSFTGDGYTF. In nucleotides, the CDR3 is TGCGCCAGCAGCTTTACAGGGGATGGCTACACCTTC. The chain carries TRBV5-1 and TRBJ1-2; 7 nucleotides line up with TRBD1. CDR3 length: 12 residues. The V gene end was trimmed by 2 bases and the J gene end by 6 bases; junction bases not matched to a gene: 1. Germline CDR1 and CDR2: SGHRS and YFSETQ.